This TCR beta chain comes out of a study of OX40 agonist ivuxolimab in advanced cancers. Looking at the study overall: Partial response was recorded in three patients: one hepatocellular carcinoma and two cutaneous melanoma cases. General study points: Undetermined was the antigen specificity of the expanded peripheral T cells. The CD4+ and CD8+ T cells in the blood had expanded clonally by week 6 at 0.1 to 3.0 mg/kg. Clonal expansion was among the lowest in partial responders at 0.1-3.0 mg/kg, especially CD8+.

In germline, CDR1 is SEHNR, CDR2 FQNEAQ (reference sequence). The CDR3 has 15 amino acids. The ends were cut back, 3 bases at V and 13 bases at J, with 19 bases in the middle. Assay: immunoSEQ multiplex PCR; the TCRdb copy retains only in-frame clones and omits some. The sample shows under 40,000 clones, roughly 87% of them seen only once. Regarding this clone: Its cognate antigen is unknown.

Sequencing used CD4+ or CD8+ T cells sorted from blood, obtained in a trial of the OX40 agonist ivuxolimab. This TCR was sampled from an adult with an advanced solid tumor such as melanoma, head and neck, liver or kidney cancer. V gene TRBV7-9 combines with J gene TRBJ1-6; D is perhaps TRBD1 (5 bases). Written as DNA, the CDR3 is TGTGCCAGCAGCTTCCTAGCCCCGAGCCAGGGTCCCCTCCACTTT. The encoded protein is CASSFLAPSQGPLHF.